This T cell receptor beta chain emerged from a study of human T cells and chemical hapten exposure. About the study: The study sensitized with 2% DPC on an approximately 2 cm by approximately 2 cm patch of upper inner arm skin.

The CDR3 sequence is 14 residues long. CDR1 is MNHEY, CDR2 SVGEGT, per germline. V shed 4 bases and J shed 8 bases, with 16 bases lying between them. Time point given: pre-sensitization, week 0. Treatment described: therapeutic diphenylcyclopropenone sensitization with weekly scalp DPC. This clonotype was observed a few times. MiXCR was run by TCRdb on the RACE reads, yielding one entry per CDR3 protein. The sample includes under 400,000 distinct CDR3 sequences, 4.5% to 6% seen only once; the top ten take 2.5% to 3%. Material: whole blood, obtained in connection with sensitization to the hapten diphenylcyclopropenone (DPC). The rearrangement links TRBV6-2 or TRBV6-3 to TRBJ2-3; the D is unclear. This clonotype was obtained from a woman between 45 and 65 years old with alopecia areata. Some clones in this sample may be carry-over from other donors' samples. The CDR3 DNA reads TGTGCCAGCAGTTCGCTATCCGGTCGCGGTACGCAGTATTTT. Amino acids: CASSSLSGRGTQYF.